This TCR beta chain was recovered during a study of blood T cell repertoires in COVID-19. Study-wide background: Sites across the United States, Italy and Spain contributed samples from acute and convalescent COVID-19.

CDR1 and CDR2 (germline): SGHTA, FQGNSA. The length of the CDR3 is 16 residues. V was shortened by 3 bases and J by 0 bases, with 14 bases between the two germline ends. This clone was detected only a few times. Profiled with immunoSEQ multiplex PCR; TCRdb holds only in-frame clones, not every one. The sample yields about 110,000 clones, approximately 81% seen once. This chain connects TRBV7-2 to TRBJ1-2; TRBD1 might be the D (5 bases). The clonotype comes from a human donor in a cohort sampled during active COVID-19. The sequenced sample consisted of peripheral blood. This CDR3 is CASSLGLQVANYGYTF. The CDR3, as DNA: TGTGCCAGCAGCTTGGGTTTACAGGTTGCTAACTATGGCTACACCTTC.